The clone carrying this TCR beta chain appeared a single time. The antigen is not known. V was trimmed by 1 base and J by 6 bases, leaving 8 bases between them. Germline assignment: CDR1 SGDLS and CDR2 YYNGEE. CDR3 length: 12 amino acids. This entry is derived from a study of Ad26.COV2.S vaccination and SARS-CoV-2 variants. Across the study: Administration of Ad26.COV2.S was intramuscular, either once or twice 56 days apart.

This sample's treatment: some 20 received Ad26.COV2.S at low or high dose, single or two shots; a few received placebo; per-sample allocation not given. Vaccine and placebo recipients were sampled on day 63 after the first injection. Wuhan-strain SARS-CoV-2 spike was expressed by the Ad26 vector that made up the vaccine. Sequenced by immunoSEQ multiplex PCR; TCRdb stores in-frame clones only, minus some. This sample has 380,000 or so clones; 83% occur once, and the top ten carry approximately 7.8%. Study findings and constraints: Post-vaccination spike-specific CD8+ and CD4+ T cell responses reportedly had substantial breadth. People given the vaccine had a wider spike-specific TCR breadth than placebo recipients did.

The gene calls are TRBV9 and TRBJ2-7, with D possibly being TRBD1 (6 bases). The sequence derives from a person between 18 and 59 years old who received the Ad26.COV2.S COVID-19 vaccine or a placebo. The starting material was peripheral blood, obtained in a trial of Ad26.COV2.S vaccine versus placebo. This chain's CDR3 is CASSVRDTEQYF. The CDR3 DNA is TGTGCCAGCAGCGTAAGGGACACCGAGCAGTACTTC.